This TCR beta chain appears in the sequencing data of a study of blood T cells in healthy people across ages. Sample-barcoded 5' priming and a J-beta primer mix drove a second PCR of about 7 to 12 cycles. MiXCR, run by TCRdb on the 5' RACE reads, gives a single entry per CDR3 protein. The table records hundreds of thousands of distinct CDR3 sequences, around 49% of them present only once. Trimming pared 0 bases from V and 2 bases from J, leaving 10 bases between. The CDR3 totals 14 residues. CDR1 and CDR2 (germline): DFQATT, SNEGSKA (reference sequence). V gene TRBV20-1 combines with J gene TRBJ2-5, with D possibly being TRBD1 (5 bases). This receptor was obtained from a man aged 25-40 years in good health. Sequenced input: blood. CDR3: CSAREGAVQETQYF. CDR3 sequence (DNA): TGCAGTGCTAGAGAAGGGGCCGTGCAAGAGACCCAGTACTTC.